The 31 T cell receptor beta chains listed next were all sequenced from one sample in a study of CD8 T cells in Susac syndrome. When the RNA was reverse transcribed, random hexamers were used with an input of about 0.5 to 1 ug. TCRdb used MiXCR to reprocess the immunoSEQ multiplex PCR reads, holding one entry per CDR3 protein. The sample contains over 350,000 distinct CDR3 sequences, approximately 85% of which appear only once. The sequenced sample consisted of CD8+ T cells from PBMCs. The receptor source for this set is a human donor with multiple sclerosis.

The genes are TRBV29-1 and TRBJ1-2; tentative D call: TRBD1 (5 bases). CDR3 size: 12 residues. V dropped 4 bases and J dropped 5 bases, with 11 bases sitting between them. Per germline, CDR1 SQVTM and CDR2 ANQGSEA. The CDR3 nucleotides read TGCAGCGTTGGTTCAGGGTGGTATGGCTACACCTTC. As protein: CSVGSGWYGYTF.

The rearrangement uses TRBV3-1 and TRBJ1-5, with 7 bases matching TRBD1. Germline V gives CDR1 LGHDT, CDR2 YNNKEL (reference sequence). The CDR3 is made up of 15 amino acids. Trimming took 4 bases from V and 7 from J; bases not matched to a gene: 10. CDR3 sequence: CASSRDSGPRQPQHF. CDR3 coding DNA: TGTGCCAGCAGCCGGGACAGCGGCCCCCGGCAGCCCCAGCATTTT. The whole variable domain, remainder taken from reference TRBV3-1 and TRBJ1-5, is DTAVSQTPKYLVTQMGNDKSIKCEQNLGHDTMYWYKQDSKKFLKIMFSYNNKELIINETVPNRFSPKSPDKAHLNLHINSLELGDSAVYFCASSRDSGPRQPQHFGDGTRLSIL.

The chain links TRBV19 to TRBJ2-1; D is perhaps TRBD2 (6 bases). The germline V and J ends were trimmed by 4 bases and 7 bases, with 14 bases remaining between them. CDR3 length: 14 residues. Germline CDR1 is LNHDA and CDR2 is SQIVND (reference sequence). CDR3 bases: TGTGCCAGTAGTAAGGCGGGGATTTTGAATGAGCAGTTCTTC. It specifies CASSKAGILNEQFF. Complete variable domain (other parts from reference TRBV19 and TRBJ2-1): DGGITQSPKYLFRKEGQNVTLSCEQNLNHDAMYWYRQDPGQGLRLIYYSQIVNDFQKGDIAEGYSVSREKKESFPLTVTSAQKNPTAFYLCASSKAGILNEQFFGPGTRLTVL.

The chain links TRBV30 to TRBJ1-5; tentative D call: TRBD1 (5 bases). Trimming pared 5 bases from V and 4 bases from J, leaving 12 bases between. CDR3 size: 13 residues. Per the germline V gene, CDR1 is GTSNPN and CDR2 is SVGIG (reference sequence). CDR3 coding DNA: TGTGCCTGGGGAGAACAGGTAAATCAGCCCCAGCATTTT. It yields the protein CAWGEQVNQPQHF. Full variable domain (remainder filled in from reference TRBV30 and TRBJ1-5): SQTIHQWPATLVQPVGSPLSLECTVEGTSNPNLYWYRQAAGRGLQLLFYSVGIGQISSEVPQNLSASRPQDRQFILSSKKLLLSDSGFYLCAWGEQVNQPQHFGDGTRLSIL.

V and J are TRBV30 and TRBJ1-1, with D uncertain. Trimming left V 4 bases short and J 1 base short, with 13 bases between. The germline gives CDR1 GTSNPN, CDR2 SVGIG (reference sequence). This CDR3 region has 14 residues. The CDR3 DNA is TGTGCCTGGATCCCTGGGGATGAGAACACTGAAGCTTTCTTT. Its protein is CAWIPGDENTEAFF. The full variable domain, with the rest looked up from reference TRBV30 and TRBJ1-1, is SQTIHQWPATLVQPVGSPLSLECTVEGTSNPNLYWYRQAAGRGLQLLFYSVGIGQISSEVPQNLSASRPQDRQFILSSKKLLLSDSGFYLCAWIPGDENTEAFFGQGTRLTVV.

The V call is TRBV6-1, the J call TRBJ2-7; D is possibly TRBD1 or TRBD2 (5 bases each). The V and J ends lost 5 bases and 0 bases respectively, with 17 bases between them. The CDR3 has 16 residues. Germline V lookup: CDR1 MNHNS, CDR2 SASEGT. For the CDR3, the DNA is TGTGCCAGCAGTCCACTAGTGACAGAGCTCTCCTACGAGCAGTACTTC. Encoded protein: CASSPLVTELSYEQYF.

The CDR3 DNA is TGCAGTGTGTCCACTGAAGCTTTCTTT. This encodes CSVSTEAFF. The V gene is TRBV20-1, the J gene TRBJ1-1; D call uncertain. The germline V gene has CDR1 DFQATT and CDR2 SNEGSKA (reference sequence). This CDR3 is 9 amino acids long. Trimming stripped 7 bases from V and 4 bases from J, with 4 bases between.

The rearrangement links TRBV5-4 to TRBJ1-1, with D unresolved. CDR3 size: 12 residues. The V gene lost 0 bases and the J gene lost 5 bases, with 5 bases spanning the gap. Germline-derived CDR1 and CDR2 are SGHNT and YYREEE (reference sequence). The CDR3 reads CASSLDRTEAFF. The CDR3 DNA sequence: TGTGCCAGCAGCTTGGATCGAACTGAAGCTTTCTTT.

The J gene is TRBJ2-1, the V gene TRBV19; 8 positions match TRBD2. The V and J ends lost 6 bases and 9 bases, in that order; junction bases with no gene match: 10. The germline CDR1 and CDR2 sequences are LNHDA and SQIVND (reference sequence). This CDR3 is 14 amino acids long. CDR3 nucleotides: TGTGCCAGTAGGACTAGCTCGGGAGGGTTTGAGCAGTTCTTC. It yields the protein CASRTSSGGFEQFF.

This chain joins TRBV4-1 and TRBJ2-7; tentative D call: TRBD1 (5 bases). CDR1 is MGHRA, CDR2 YSYEKL, per germline. V was clipped by 4 bases and J by 2 bases, with 12 bases between them. CDR3 length: 14 residues. CDR3 nucleotides: TGCGCCAGCAGCCCCTCGGTAGGGGCCTACGAGCAGTACTTC. Its protein product is CASSPSVGAYEQYF.

This chain links TRBV6-6 with TRBJ2-3; 8 bases map to TRBD2. V dropped 4 bases and J dropped 0; count of bases not matched to a gene: 3. The CDR3 totals 15 residues. The germline V gene encodes CDR1 MNHNY and CDR2 SVGAGI (reference sequence). The CDR3 coding sequence is TGTGCCAGCAGTTCTCTAGCGGGCAGCACAGATACGCAGTATTTT. It is translated as CASSSLAGSTDTQYF.

The chain combines TRBV5-4 with TRBJ2-7; 13 bases agree with TRBD2. In germline, CDR1 is SGHNT, CDR2 YYREEE (reference sequence). The CDR3 totals 15 residues. The V and J ends lost 4 bases and 6 bases, in that order; junction bases with no gene match: 7. CDR3 loop: CASSPWTSGSSEQYF. The CDR3 nucleotides read TGTGCCAGCAGCCCGTGGACTAGCGGGAGTTCCGAGCAGTACTTC.

The chain carries TRBV27 and TRBJ1-2; D remains unclear. The germline V and J ends were trimmed by 2 bases and 4 bases, with 11 bases remaining between them. Germline CDR1 reads MNHEY; CDR2 reads SMNVEV (reference sequence). This CDR3 contains 14 residues. CDR3 bases: TGTGCCAGCAGTTTAAATCCCGGCTCCTATGGCTACACCTTC. It yields the protein CASSLNPGSYGYTF.

The genes are TRBV20-1 and TRBJ1-5; D is unclear. Germline loops: CDR1 DFQATT, CDR2 SNEGSKA (reference sequence). Trimming pared 1 base from V and 2 bases from J, leaving 6 bases between. This CDR3 spans 13 amino acids. This CDR3 reads CSARAGGNQPQHF. CDR3 sequence (DNA): TGCAGTGCTAGAGCCGGGGGCAATCAGCCCCAGCATTTT.

The gene calls are TRBV18 and TRBJ2-5; D may be TRBD2 (5 bases). Trimming left V 3 bases short and J 0 bases short, with 8 bases between. CDR1 and CDR2 (germline): KGHSH, LQKENI. The CDR3 totals 14 residues. Here the CDR3 DNA reads TGTGCCAGCTCACCTCCGGGATACCAAGAGACCCAGTACTTC. Protein product: CASSPPGYQETQYF.

The chain employs TRBV28 and TRBJ1-5, with D perhaps TRBD1 (5 bases). The CDR3 spans 16 residues. CDR1 is MDHEN and CDR2 is SYDVKM in the germline V gene. V lost 5 bases to trimming and J lost 6 bases, with 20 bases between them. CDR3 bases: TGTGCCAGCAGTCACCCTGTTTGGGGCCCAGGTCAGCCCCAGCATTTT. This codes for CASSHPVWGPGQPQHF.

CDR3 amino acids: CASSQQDRETNEKLFF. CDR3 DNA: TGCGCCAGCAGTCAACAGGACAGGGAGACTAATGAAAAACTGTTTTTT. The chain uses TRBV23-1 and TRBJ1-4, with 8 nucleotides matching TRBD1. TRBV23-1 is filed as an ORF, its function uncertain. V lost 2 bases and J lost 2; bases outside the gene matches: 4. The CDR3 consists of 16 residues.

The chain combines TRBV5-4 with TRBJ2-1, with a tentative D call TRBD2 (7 bases). Germline CDR1 and CDR2: SGHNT and YYREEE (reference sequence). The CDR3 covers 15 residues. V dropped 0 bases and J dropped 8 bases, with 15 bases sitting between them. CDR3 sequence: CASSLGAGEGDEQFF. Here the CDR3 DNA reads TGTGCCAGCAGCTTGGGGGCGGGAGAGGGGGATGAGCAGTTCTTC.

This chain links TRBV9 with TRBJ2-3; D perhaps matches TRBD2 (6 bases). CDR1 and CDR2 (germline): SGDLS, YYNGEE. Trimming cost V 0 bases and J 2 bases, with 13 bases left between them. The CDR3 is 16 residues long. CDR3 sequence reads: CASSVEDGGVTDTQYF. The CDR3, as DNA: TGTGCCAGCAGCGTAGAGGACGGCGGGGTCACAGATACGCAGTATTTT.

The V and J genes are TRBV6-1 and TRBJ2-2; D uncertain. The CDR3 contains 13 residues. Trimming stripped 5 bases from V and 6 bases from J, with 10 bases between. Germline assignment: CDR1 MNHNS and CDR2 SASEGT. CDR3 sequence reads: CASSLRRAGELFF. The CDR3 nucleotides read TGTGCCAGCAGTCTTCGGAGAGCCGGGGAGCTGTTTTTT.

This clonotype was counted between two and nine times. This sequence joins TRBV6-6 and TRBJ2-7, with TRBD2 identical over 7 bases. There are 15 residues in the CDR3. Trimming cost V 2 bases and J 2 bases; bases outside gene matches: 6. From germline, CDR1 is MNHNY and CDR2 SVGAGI (reference sequence). Here the CDR3 reads CASSYIWGGTYEQYF. Written as DNA, the CDR3 is TGTGCCAGCAGTTACATCTGGGGGGGAACCTACGAGCAGTACTTC.

This sequence joins TRBV5-4 and TRBJ2-7; D is unresolved. Germline-derived CDR1 and CDR2 are SGHNT and YYREEE (reference sequence). V lost 2 bases, J lost 4 bases, and 13 bases lay in between. The CDR3 loop spans 14 amino acids. The CDR3 bases are TGTGCCAGCAGCTTAACGCTCGAGGTTTACGAGCAGTACTTC. This gives the protein CASSLTLEVYEQYF. Full variable domain (rest looked up from reference TRBV5-4 and TRBJ2-7): ETGVTQSPTHLIKTRGQQVTLRCSSQSGHNTVSWYQQALGQGPQFIFQYYREEENGRGNFPPRFSGLQFPNYSSELNVNALELDDSALYLCASSLTLEVYEQYFGPGTRLTVT.

V gene TRBV12-3 or TRBV12-4 combines with J gene TRBJ1-1; TRBD1 matches at 10 bases. Trimming took 4 bases from V and 4 from J; bases not matched to a gene: 6. This CDR3 contains 15 residues. For the CDR3, the DNA is TGTGCCAGCAGTTCCAGGGACAGGGGTGGCACTGAAGCTTTCTTT. This codes for CASSSRDRGGTEAFF.

The CDR3 protein is CASSYRRHSTDTQYF. The CDR3 DNA reads TGTGCCAGCAGTTACCGCAGACATAGCACAGATACGCAGTATTTT. The gene calls are TRBV6-5 and TRBJ2-3; no definite D call. Looked up from germline, CDR1 is MNHEY and CDR2 is SVGAGI. CDR3 length: 15 amino acids. V lost 2 bases to trimming and J lost 0 bases, with 9 bases between them.

V gene TRBV28 combines with J gene TRBJ1-4, with a weak D call TRBD1 (5 bases). Trimming pared 7 bases from V and 8 bases from J, leaving 20 bases between. CDR1 is MDHEN and CDR2 is SYDVKM in the germline V gene. The CDR3 has 15 residues. CDR3 in amino acids: CASKGTKGLGEKLFF. The DNA for the CDR3 is TGTGCCAGCAAGGGGACGAAAGGTCTGGGCGAAAAACTGTTTTTT.

The CDR3: CASSIEHLGNQPQHF. The CDR3 DNA reads TGTGCCAGTAGTATAGAACATCTGGGCAATCAGCCCCAGCATTTT. The genes are TRBV19 and TRBJ1-5, with D unresolved. The V gene's germline CDR1 is LNHDA and CDR2 SQIVND (reference sequence). The CDR3 extends over 15 amino acids. Deletions cut 0 bases from V and 2 bases from J, with 8 bases between.

The chain combines TRBV6-2 or TRBV6-3 with TRBJ1-1, with a possible D match to TRBD1 (6 bases). Germline V gives CDR1 MNHEY, CDR2 SVGEGT. Trimming pared 6 bases from V and 2 bases from J, leaving 13 bases between. The CDR3 is 14 amino acids. CDR3 nucleotide sequence: TGTGCCAGCAGCCAGACAGGAGACAACACTGAAGCTTTCTTT. Protein: CASSQTGDNTEAFF.

V gene TRBV6-1 combines with J gene TRBJ2-6, with no clear D. The CDR3 sequence is 17 residues long. Trimming left V 7 bases short and J 4 bases short, with 20 bases between. Germline V CDR1 and CDR2: MNHNS, SASEGT. CDR3 protein: CASTPHAEWAGANVLTF. The CDR3 coding sequence is TGTGCCAGCACCCCCCATGCTGAATGGGCAGGGGCCAACGTCCTGACTTTC.

The chain uses TRBV6-5 and TRBJ2-1; 14 bases are a match to TRBD2. Germline V gene sequence: CDR1 MNHEY, CDR2 SVGAGI. The CDR3 runs 19 residues. V lost 1 base to trimming and J lost 7 bases; unmatched junction nucleotides: 12. In nucleotides, the CDR3 is TGTGCCAGCAGTTACTTTGGGACTAGCGGGAGAAGAGGCCAGAATGAGCAGTTCTTC. Translation: CASSYFGTSGRRGQNEQFF.

The rearrangement links TRBV19 to TRBJ2-5; D remains ambiguous. This CDR3 contains 13 residues. The V and J ends lost 2 bases and 4 bases respectively, with 8 bases between them. Germline V CDR1 and CDR2: LNHDA, SQIVND (reference sequence). DNA for the CDR3: TGTGCCAGTAGTATACAGCTAATAGAGACCCAGTACTTC. This sequence encodes CASSIQLIETQYF.

The rearrangement uses TRBV7-2 and TRBJ2-2; D is perhaps TRBD1 or TRBD2 (5 bases each). In germline, CDR1 is SGHTA, CDR2 FQGNSA. Trimming removed 1 base at V and 4 bases at J, with 10 bases between. This CDR3 has 15 residues. The CDR3 sequence is CASSLGGLRTGELFF. The CDR3 DNA reads as TGTGCCAGCAGCTTAGGGGGGTTGCGCACCGGGGAGCTGTTTTTT.